This T cell receptor beta chain was observed in a study of T cells after yellow fever vaccination. Notes on the study in general: Though it reached lower strength, the secondary response hit its peak faster, day 5 versus 15. The booster saw the reappearance of most primary-vaccination clones (around 95% CD4, roughly 87% CD8). FACS-sorted repertoires might harbor abundant contaminating clonotypes from the bulk population.

The CDR3 contains 16 residues. The ends were cut back, 5 bases at V and 4 bases at J, with 20 bases in the middle. In making TCR cDNA, 5'RACE template switching added a universal primer site and UMIs to it. TCRdb itself ran the 5' RACE reads through MiXCR, one entry per CDR3 protein. The sample holds a few hundred thousand distinct CDR3 sequences, less than 9% seen once. This clonotype was observed many times. No antigen is known for it. The material sequenced was CD4+ T cells sorted from PBMCs, taken 15 days after the yellow fever booster vaccination. The TCR comes from a man aged 30 to 45 who received the YFV17D yellow fever vaccine. This rearrangement joins TRBV12-3 or TRBV12-4 to TRBJ2-5; D not certain. The CDR3 region is CASSPRGNPRGETQYF. The CDR3 nucleotides read TGTGCCAGCAGTCCCCGCGGTAACCCGCGTGGAGAGACCCAGTACTTC.